Listed below are T cell receptor beta chains from one sample, sequenced in a study of spatial heterogeneity in lung cancer. TCRdb independently ran MiXCR on the 5' RACE reads; one entry per CDR3 protein. There are 40,000 or so distinct CDR3 sequences in the sample; approximately 5.2% occur only once, and 25% to 30% lies in the top ten. Sequences were derived from PBMCs, sampled at surgery. The receptors derive from a female donor with early-stage non-small cell lung cancer. Both conserved end residues are part of each CDR3. Fields, in order: D gene, J gene, clone size, V gene, CDR3 DNA, CDR3 protein. The D gene is left open where the match is weak. Rows may omit the clone size; those that give it use once, few, many or a size class.

.	TRBJ2-1	many	TRBV9	TGTGCCAGCAGCGCCAGTGGGCAGGGGCGAGTCGAGCAGTTCTTC	CASSASGQGRVEQFF
.	TRBJ2-1	many	TRBV7-7	TGTGCCAGCAGCTTAGAACTGGAATCCGGTGAGCAGTTCTTC	CASSLELESGEQFF
TRBD1	TRBJ2-7	.	TRBV9	TGTGCCAGCGCCCGGGGACAGGGGGTCACCTACGAGCAGTACTTC	CASARGQGVTYEQYF
.	TRBJ2-7	.	TRBV6-5	TGTGCCAGCAGTTACGGCCGGGCCCCACGCGAGCAGTACTTC	CASSYGRAPREQYF
TRBD2	TRBJ2-3	many	TRBV11-2	TGTGCCAGCAGCCCTAGTCGCGGGGGAGGCACAGATACGCAGTATTTT	CASSPSRGGGTDTQYF
.	TRBJ2-7	many	TRBV19	TGTGCCAGTAGGGGGAACTCCTACGAGCAGTACTTC	CASRGNSYEQYF
TRBD1	TRBJ1-6	.	TRBV5-1	TGCGCCAGCAGCTTGGGAGGGACAGATAATTCACCCCTCCACTTT	CASSLGGTDNSPLHF
.	TRBJ1-5	many	TRBV4-2	TGTGCCAGCAGCCAAGATGGACAGATGGATCAGCCCCAGCATTTT	CASSQDGQMDQPQHF
TRBD1	TRBJ2-2	many	TRBV3-1	TGTGCCAGCAGGGGACAGGGTAGCACCGGGGAGCTGTTTTTT	CASRGQGSTGELFF
.	TRBJ1-4	many	TRBV7-2	TGTGCCAGCAGCTTAATGGGGGCAGCTAATGAAAAACTGTTTTTT	CASSLMGAANEKLFF
.	TRBJ1-5	many	TRBV19	TGTGCCAGTAGTTCGAATCAGGGATCCGGGCATTTT	CASSSNQGSGHF
.	TRBJ2-2	many	TRBV7-2	TGTGCCAGCAGCTTTCTAAGCGGGGAGCTGTTTTTT	CASSFLSGELFF
TRBD2	TRBJ2-1	many	TRBV5-6	TGTGCCAGCAGCCCCGGACTAGCGGGGGATAATGAGCAGTTCTTC	CASSPGLAGDNEQFF
TRBD1	TRBJ1-1	many	TRBV5-5	TGTGCCAGCAGCCAGAGACAGGGATCAGACACTGAAGCTTTCTTT	CASSQRQGSDTEAFF
.	TRBJ2-7	.	TRBV29-1	TGCAGCGTTGAACTTTGGCGGGCCCCCTCCTACGAGCAGTACTTC	CSVELWRAPSYEQYF
.	TRBJ2-1	many	TRBV3-1	TGTGCCAGCAGCCAAGAAGCCGGGATCTACAATGAGCAGTTCTTC	CASSQEAGIYNEQFF
TRBD1	TRBJ2-7	.	TRBV6-1	TGTGCCAGCAGTGTACCGGACAGGGCCGCTTCCTACGAGCAGTACTTC	CASSVPDRAASYEQYF
.	TRBJ2-5	few	TRBV20-1	TGCAGTGCTAGACGGACGAAGGAAGGAGAGACCCAGTACTTC	CSARRTKEGETQYF
.	TRBJ2-1	many	TRBV27	TGTGCCAGCAGTTTATACAGGGAGGTGATGAATGAGCAGTTCTTC	CASSLYREVMNEQFF
.	TRBJ2-7	many	TRBV5-5	TGTGCCAGCAGCTTGGGGGCCACCTCGACAGTAAGCGCCTACGAGCAGTACTTC	CASSLGATSTVSAYEQYF
.	TRBJ2-7	many	TRBV28	TGTGCCAGCATGAGGGCAGGCTCCTACGAGCAGTACTTC	CASMRAGSYEQYF
.	TRBJ1-4	many	TRBV4-1	TGCGCCAGCAGCCAAGACCCCGGCGGCCTCGCTAGAGAAAAACTGTTTTTT	CASSQDPGGLAREKLFF
TRBD1	TRBJ1-6	.	TRBV7-3	TGTGCCAGCAGCTTAGGGACAGACTATAATTCACCCCTCCACTTT	CASSLGTDYNSPLHF
.	TRBJ1-1	many	TRBV7-8	TGTGCCAGCAGCCCCCCGTGGGACCTTGAAGCTTTCTTT	CASSPPWDLEAFF
.	TRBJ2-7	.	TRBV6-2/TRBV6-3	TGTGCCAGCAGGGCGGGCTACGAGCAGTACTTC	CASRAGYEQYF
TRBD1	TRBJ2-7	many	TRBV20-1	TGCAGTGCTAGAGGCCTCGCGGGACAGGGCTTCGAGCAGTACTTC	CSARGLAGQGFEQYF
.	TRBJ2-3	few	TRBV30	TGTGCCTGGAGTGGGGGGGCCGATATCACAGATACGCAGTATTTT	CAWSGGADITDTQYF
.	TRBJ2-5	medium-sized	TRBV28	TGTGCCAGCAGTTCTAGCGCGGTACAAGAGACCCAGTACTTC	CASSSSAVQETQYF
.	TRBJ1-5	few	TRBV2	TGTGCCAGCAGGTTCGAGGACAGTCCGAGGCAGCCCCAGCATTTT	CASRFEDSPRQPQHF
TRBD1	TRBJ1-1	many	TRBV12-5	TGTGCTAGCAGGGGGCGATCGGTTGAAGCTTTCTTT	CASRGRSVEAFF
.	TRBJ1-1	few	TRBV12-3/TRBV12-4	TGTGCCAGCAGTCTCGAGGGGGGACGGGCTTTCTTT	CASSLEGGRAFF
TRBD2	TRBJ2-7	many	TRBV4-3	TGCGCCAGCAGCCAGGGACTAGCGGTCTCCGAGCAGTACTTC	CASSQGLAVSEQYF